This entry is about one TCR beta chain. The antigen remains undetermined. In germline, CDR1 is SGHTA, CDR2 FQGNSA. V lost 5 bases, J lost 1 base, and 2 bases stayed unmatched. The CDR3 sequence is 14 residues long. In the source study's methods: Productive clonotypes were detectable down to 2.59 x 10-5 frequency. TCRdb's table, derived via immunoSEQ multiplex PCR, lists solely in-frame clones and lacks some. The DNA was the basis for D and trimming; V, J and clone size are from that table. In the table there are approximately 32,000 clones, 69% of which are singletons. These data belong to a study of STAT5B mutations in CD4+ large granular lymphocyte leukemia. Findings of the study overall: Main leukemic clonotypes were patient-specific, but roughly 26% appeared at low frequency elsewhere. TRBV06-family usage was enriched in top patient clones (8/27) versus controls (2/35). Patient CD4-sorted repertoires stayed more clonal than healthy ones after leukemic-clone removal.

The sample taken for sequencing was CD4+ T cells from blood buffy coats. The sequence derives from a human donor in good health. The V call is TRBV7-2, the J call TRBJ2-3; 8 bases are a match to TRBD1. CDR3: CASSRTGRTDTQYF. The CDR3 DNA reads TGTGCCAGCAGCCGGACAGGGCGCACAGATACGCAGTATTTT.